A single sample gave rise to the 28 T cell receptor beta chains below, sequenced in a study of shared clonotypes between healthy human individuals. Only in-frame clones appear in the TCRdb table, and some are missing; sequencing was by immunoSEQ multiplex PCR. This table holds approximately 640,000 clones, about 92% found once. Sequencing was done on a sample of memory CD8+ T cells from PBMCs. Described subset: CD45RO+ cells pooled with CCR7-negative TemRA cells. Source of these receptors: a young man in good health. Some clones in this sample may be carry-over from other donors' samples.

This chain uses TRBV6-5 with TRBJ2-2, with D unclear. CDR1 and CDR2 (germline): MNHEY, SVGAGI. Trimming pared 0 bases from V and 5 bases from J, leaving 10 bases between. The CDR3 extends over 15 amino acids. The CDR3 is CASSYSRKPTGELFF. In DNA, the CDR3 is TGTGCCAGCAGTTACTCGAGAAAGCCTACCGGGGAGCTGTTTTTT.

The genes are TRBV19 and TRBJ2-5; D unresolved. The V gene lost 5 bases and the J gene lost 5 bases, with 18 bases spanning the gap. The CDR3 runs to 15 residues. Germline assignment: CDR1 LNHDA and CDR2 SQIVND (reference sequence). The CDR3 bases are TGTGCCAGTAGTCCGTCCCGATCCGCGGTCGAGACCCAGTACTTC. Translation: CASSPSRSAVETQYF. Using reference TRBV19 and TRBJ2-5 for the parts outside the CDR3, the full variable domain is DGGITQSPKYLFRKEGQNVTLSCEQNLNHDAMYWYRQDPGQGLRLIYYSQIVNDFQKGDIAEGYSVSREKKESFPLTVTSAQKNPTAFYLCASSPSRSAVETQYFGPGTRLLVL.

The chain uses TRBV2 and TRBJ2-7, with TRBD2 matching over 13 bases. Trimming removed 8 bases from V and 1 base from J; junction bases left unmatched: 5. This CDR3 contains 15 residues. Germline assignment: CDR1 SNHLY and CDR2 FYNNEI. DNA of the CDR3: TGTGCCAGCGGACTAGCGGGAGTAGGATCCTACGAGCAGTACTTC. As protein: CASGLAGVGSYEQYF.

The chain couples TRBV6-5 to TRBJ2-7, with 11 nucleotides matching TRBD2. J lost 6 bases, V lost 6 bases, and 10 bases had no gene match. The germline gives CDR1 MNHEY, CDR2 SVGAGI. The CDR3 totals 15 residues. The CDR3 sequence is CASRELAGEQAEQYF. The CDR3 DNA reads as TGTGCCAGCAGGGAACTAGCGGGGGAACAGGCCGAGCAGTACTTC.

The rearrangement joins TRBV19 to TRBJ2-4; 8 nucleotides agree with TRBD2. Germline-derived CDR1 and CDR2 are LNHDA and SQIVND (reference sequence). The V segment lost 7 bases and the J segment 12 bases; nucleotides outside the gene matches: 5. This CDR3 has 11 residues. The CDR3, as DNA: TGTGCCAGTACGGGAGGGCTTTATCAGTACTTC. Protein: CASTGGLYQYF.

This sequence joins TRBV7-8 and TRBJ2-7; TRBD1 aligns across 8 bases. The V segment lost 1 base and the J segment 4 bases; nucleotides outside the gene matches: 9. Looked up from germline, CDR1 is SGHVS and CDR2 is FQNEAQ. The CDR3 is made up of 16 amino acids. This chain's CDR3 is CASSLGVRTGHYEQYF. The CDR3 nucleotides are TGTGCCAGCAGCTTAGGGGTCCGGACAGGGCATTACGAGCAGTACTTC.

This clone appeared a few times. The chain combines TRBV19 with TRBJ2-7, with D perhaps being TRBD1 or TRBD2 (5 bases each). The V end was cut by 5 bases, the J end by 4 bases, with 12 bases between. Germline assignment: CDR1 LNHDA and CDR2 SQIVND (reference sequence). The length of the CDR3 is 13 residues. CDR3 DNA sequence: TGTGCCAGTAGTCCTGAGGGGCTTTACGAGCAGTACTTC. Its translation is CASSPEGLYEQYF.

The gene calls are TRBV10-3 and TRBJ2-7; TRBD2 matches 8 bases. Germline V lookup: CDR1 ENHRY, CDR2 SYGVKD. This CDR3 contains 14 residues. J was trimmed by 3 bases and V by 3 bases; bases with no gene match: 4. The CDR3 sequence: CAISDAAGDYEQYF. CDR3 sequence (DNA): TGTGCCATCAGTGATGCAGCGGGAGACTACGAGCAGTACTTC.

This chain connects TRBV27 to TRBJ2-5, with 7 bases fitting TRBD1. V lost 3 bases, J lost 5 bases, and 12 bases stayed unmatched. CDR1 and CDR2 (germline): MNHEY, SMNVEV (reference sequence). This CDR3 has 16 residues. CDR3: CASSFLPYRGVETQYF. Written as DNA, the CDR3 is TGTGCCAGCAGTTTCCTCCCGTACAGGGGTGTCGAGACCCAGTACTTC.

The V gene is TRBV15, the J gene TRBJ2-7, with D possibly being TRBD1 (5 bases). Germline V CDR1 and CDR2: LNHNV, YYDKDF (reference sequence). The CDR3 runs to 16 residues. Trimming took off 0 bases at V and 3 bases at J, with 15 bases between the two ends. The CDR3 region is CATSRDFDSLVYEQYF. Here the CDR3 DNA reads TGTGCCACCAGCAGAGATTTCGACAGTTTGGTCTACGAGCAGTACTTC.

CDR3: CASSYSQPGRGETQYF. DNA for the CDR3: TGTGCCAGCAGTTACTCCCAACCGGGCAGGGGTGAGACCCAGTACTTC. The V and J genes are TRBV6-6 and TRBJ2-5; a weak D match, TRBD1 (6 bases). Trimming cost V 0 bases and J 5 bases, with 16 bases left between them. Germline V gene sequence: CDR1 MNHNY, CDR2 SVGAGI (reference sequence). CDR3 size: 16 residues.

The chain carries TRBV15 and TRBJ2-2, with D uncertain. The CDR3 is 14 amino acids. With 3 bases removed from V and 4 bases from J, the gap between germline ends came to 9 bases. The V gene's germline CDR1 is LNHNV and CDR2 YYDKDF (reference sequence). CDR3 sequence: CATSSELTTGELFF. The DNA for the CDR3 is TGTGCCACCAGCAGCGAACTGACCACCGGGGAGCTGTTTTTT. Supplemented by reference TRBV15 and TRBJ2-2, the full variable domain reads DAMVIQNPRYQVTQFGKPVTLSCSQTLNHNVMYWYQQKSSQAPKLLFHYYDKDFNNEADTPDNFQSRRPNTSFCFLDIRSPGLGDTAMYLCATSSELTTGELFFGEGSRLTVL.

The chain is built from TRBV6-1 and TRBJ1-4; 9 nucleotides match TRBD1. The V gene end was trimmed by 6 bases and the J gene end by 6 bases; junction bases not matched to a gene: 8. The germline V gene encodes CDR1 MNHNS and CDR2 SASEGT. This CDR3 is 15 amino acids long. The CDR3 sequence is CASSGGTGIYEKLFF. The CDR3 bases are TGTGCCAGCAGCGGCGGGACAGGGATCTATGAAAAACTGTTTTTT.

The CDR3 reads CASSSSLATNEKLFF. The CDR3 nucleotides read TGTGCCAGCAGCAGTTCATTGGCAACTAATGAAAAACTGTTTTTT. This sequence joins TRBV5-4 and TRBJ1-4; no definite D call. Germline values: CDR1 SGHNT, CDR2 YYREEE (reference sequence). Deletions cut 4 bases from V and 0 bases from J, with 10 bases between. The CDR3 is made up of 15 amino acids. Complete variable domain (other parts from reference TRBV5-4 and TRBJ1-4): ETGVTQSPTHLIKTRGQQVTLRCSSQSGHNTVSWYQQALGQGPQFIFQYYREEENGRGNFPPRFSGLQFPNYSSELNVNALELDDSALYLCASSSSLATNEKLFFGSGTQLSVL.

The chain recombines TRBV7-9 with TRBJ2-7; 9 positions match TRBD1. The germline V gene encodes CDR1 SEHNR and CDR2 FQNEAQ (reference sequence). The length of the CDR3 is 15 residues. The V segment lost 8 bases and the J segment 2 bases; nucleotides outside the gene matches: 10. CDR3 amino acids: CASETGTGIPYEQYF. As DNA, the CDR3 is TGTGCCAGCGAGACCGGGACAGGGATCCCCTACGAGCAGTACTTC.

The chain carries TRBV9 and TRBJ2-6; 9 nucleotides align to TRBD1. Trimming cost V 0 bases and J 0 bases; bases outside gene matches: 13. Germline CDR1 SGDLS, CDR2 YYNGEE. The CDR3 sequence is 21 residues long. The CDR3 sequence is CASSVGPGQGFLSSGANVLTF. The CDR3 DNA reads as TGTGCCAGCAGCGTAGGGCCGGGACAGGGATTCCTTAGCTCTGGGGCCAACGTCCTGACTTTC. The whole variable domain, filled in from reference TRBV9 and TRBJ2-6, reads DSGVTQTPKHLITATGQRVTLRCSPRSGDLSVYWYQQSLDQGLQFLIQYYNGEERAKGNILERFSAQQFPDLHSELNLSSLELGDSALYFCASSVGPGQGFLSSGANVLTFGAGSRLTVL.

In its sample, this clone was seen a few times. The chain has TRBV6-1 and TRBJ2-7, with TRBD2 matching 11 bases. Germline V gene data show CDR1 as MNHNS and CDR2 as SASEGT. J lost 2 bases, V lost 8 bases, and 8 bases had no gene match. CDR3 length equals 15 residues. CDR3 loop: CASPGVAGGTYEQYF. The CDR3 DNA is TGTGCCAGCCCGGGAGTAGCGGGAGGGACCTACGAGCAGTACTTC.

This clone was detected only once. The chain employs TRBV28 and TRBJ1-6; D may be TRBD1 (5 bases). The V end was cut by 6 bases, the J end by 0 bases, with 12 bases between. The CDR3 has 16 amino acids. In germline, CDR1 is MDHEN, CDR2 SYDVKM. Here the CDR3 reads CASRRRQSSYNSPLHF. The DNA for the CDR3 is TGTGCCAGCAGGCGCAGACAGAGCTCCTATAATTCACCCCTCCACTTT.

This rearrangement joins TRBV9 to TRBJ2-1, with 12 bases that match TRBD2. Germline loops: CDR1 SGDLS, CDR2 YYNGEE. This CDR3 contains 15 residues. V shed 4 bases, J shed 7 bases, and the junction held 6 bases outside the gene matches. The CDR3 bases are TGTGCCAGCAGCATTACAGGGACTAGCGGGAATGAGCAGTTCTTC. This sequence encodes CASSITGTSGNEQFF.

The chain carries TRBV4-3 and TRBJ2-5, with D possibly being TRBD1 (6 bases). The CDR3 has 15 residues. Looked up from germline, CDR1 is LGHNA and CDR2 is YSLEER. With 1 base removed from V and 4 bases from J, the gap between germline ends came to 13 bases. CDR3 amino acids: CASSQVSGVGETQYF. CDR3 nucleotide sequence: TGCGCCAGCAGCCAAGTCTCAGGGGTCGGAGAGACCCAGTACTTC.

The chain has TRBV5-1 and TRBJ2-3; the D is unclear. The CDR3 is 15 residues long. V gave up 1 base and J gave up 1 base, with 10 bases separating them. Germline V lookup: CDR1 SGHRS, CDR2 YFSETQ. The CDR3 coding sequence is TGCGCCAGCAGCTTGTGGCAGACCGGCACAGATACGCAGTATTTT. This gives the protein CASSLWQTGTDTQYF.

The chain couples TRBV4-1 to TRBJ2-5; the D gene is possibly TRBD2 (6 bases). V lost 8 bases, J lost 3 bases, and 10 bases lay in between. CDR3 size: 12 residues. Per germline, CDR1 MGHRA and CDR2 YSYEKL. The CDR3 loop reads CASRGLEETQYF. In DNA, the CDR3 is TGCGCCAGCCGGGGGTTGGAAGAGACCCAGTACTTC.

V usage is TRBV15 and J usage is TRBJ2-7; D is perhaps TRBD2 (7 bases). V was shortened by 1 base and J by 7 bases, with 11 bases between the two germline ends. The germline CDR1 and CDR2 sequences are LNHNV and YYDKDF (reference sequence). CDR3 length equals 13 residues. In DNA, the CDR3 is TGTGCCACCAGCAGAGTACAGGGAGGGGAGCAGTACTTC. This gives the protein CATSRVQGGEQYF.

The V and J genes are TRBV7-8 and TRBJ2-3; perhaps TRBD2 as D (5 bases). Germline assignment: CDR1 SGHVS and CDR2 FQNEAQ. V was clipped by 8 bases and J by 0 bases, with 15 bases between them. The CDR3 loop spans 15 amino acids. CDR3 nucleotide sequence: TGTGCCAGCTTAGAGGGTCAGGCTAGCACAGATACGCAGTATTTT. Protein: CASLEGQASTDTQYF.

Comments on this clone: A far larger clone is a single base away, which makes a read error likely. The chain joins TRBV11-2 to TRBJ2-3; D gene uncertain. Trimming pared 3 bases from V and 5 bases from J, leaving 3 bases between. Germline CDR1 and CDR2: SGHAT and FQNNGV. The CDR3 loop spans 11 amino acids. The CDR3 is CASSFGDTQYF. The CDR3 nucleotides read TGTGCCAGCAGCTTTGGAGATACGCAGTATTTT.

About this clone: At the DNA level, this CDR3 is encoded by other sequences in the same sample as well. V gene TRBV6-5 combines with J gene TRBJ2-7; TRBD1 is a possible D gene (6 bases). Looked up from germline, CDR1 is MNHEY and CDR2 is SVGAGI. The germline V and J ends were trimmed by 0 bases and 4 bases, with 10 bases remaining between them. The CDR3 has 14 amino acids. CDR3 DNA sequence: TGTGCCAGCAGTTACTCGGGGCAGGGGTACGAGCAGTACTTC. This encodes CASSYSGQGYEQYF.

This chain links TRBV4-1 with TRBJ1-6; D not resolved. V lost 4 bases and J 10 bases, leaving 17 bases between the germline ends. CDR1 and CDR2 from the germline V gene are MGHRA and YSYEKL. The CDR3 spans 15 residues. CDR3 residues: CASSPDARGLSPLHF. The CDR3 DNA is TGCGCCAGCAGCCCGGACGCAAGAGGGCTATCACCCCTCCACTTT.

The V call is TRBV5-1, the J call TRBJ2-2; maybe TRBD1 (6 bases). The V and J ends lost 4 bases and 0 bases respectively, with 16 bases between them. Germline lookup yields CDR1 SGHRS and CDR2 YFSETQ. CDR3 size: 17 residues. CDR3 DNA: TGCGCCAGCAGCGCGGAAACAGGGCTCGCGAACACCGGGGAGCTGTTTTTT. Its translation: CASSAETGLANTGELFF.